The 3 T cell receptor beta chains presented below share a single source sample, sequenced in a study of blood T cells in healthy people across ages. A sample-barcoded 5' primer and a J-beta primer mix were used in a second PCR of about 7 to 12 cycles. TCRdb re-called the 5' RACE reads with MiXCR, one entry per CDR3 protein. The data hold approximately 850,000 distinct CDR3 sequences, with roughly 60% observed a single time. The specimen sequenced was blood. The receptors stem from a man aged 30 to 39 in good health.

V gene TRBV3-1 combines with J gene TRBJ2-7, with 8 bases that match TRBD2. V was pared by 2 bases and J by 3 bases, with 3 bases of the junction left unmatched. The CDR3 contains 14 residues. The germline V gene has CDR1 LGHDT and CDR2 YNNKEL (reference sequence). CDR3 loop: CASSQTSGDYEQYF. The CDR3 bases are TGTGCCAGCAGCCAAACTAGCGGAGACTACGAGCAGTACTTC.

The CDR3 sequence: CASSEQGASYEQYF. The CDR3 region has the DNA TGTGCCAGCAGTGAACAGGGGGCATCCTACGAGCAGTACTTC. The rearrangement links TRBV28 to TRBJ2-5; 9 bases are a match to TRBD1. The J call may be in error: the DNA end matches TRBJ2-7 better. CDR3 length equals 14 residues. In germline, CDR1 is MDHEN, CDR2 SYDVKM.

About this clonotype: Just one base apart from a much larger clone, this may be a read error. The chain uses TRBV14 and TRBJ1-5; D is unresolved. The germline V gene has CDR1 SGHDN and CDR2 FVKESK. CDR3 length: 17 residues. Trimming removed 4 bases at V and 2 bases at J, with 18 bases between. In nucleotides, the CDR3 is TGTGCCAGCAGCCGAGATCTCTGGGGAATGTGCAATCAGCCCCAGCATTTT. Translating gives CASSRDLWGMCNQPQHF.